A single sample is the source of the 16 T cell receptor beta chains below, sequenced in a study of vaccination effects on CD4 cells after COVID-19. Their cognate antigens are unknown. ViraFEST expansion of antigen-specific CD4+ T cells with viral peptide pools preceded sequencing. Once cultured for nine to ten days, the cells underwent separation to obtain CD4+ T cells. A PCR test confirmed that the person had SARS-CoV-2 infection between March and December 2020. TCRdb keeps only in-frame clones here, not all; method: immunoSEQ multiplex PCR. Among 42,000 or so clones listed, roughly four fifths were seen once. This specimen consisted of CD4+ T cells from PBMCs cultured with a peptide pool, obtained before COVID-19 vaccination. These receptors were taken from a human donor who had a prior SARS-CoV-2 infection.

This clone was seen just once. The chain combines TRBV5-1 with TRBJ1-2; 7 nucleotides match TRBD1. The CDR3 has 14 residues. Per the germline V gene, CDR1 is SGHRS and CDR2 is YFSETQ. The trim removed 4 bases at V and 4 bases at J, leaving 7 bases unmatched. The CDR3 spells CASSVNRGPYGYTF. The CDR3 bases are TGCGCCAGCAGCGTGAACAGGGGCCCCTATGGCTACACCTTC. Full variable domain (outside the CDR3, taken from reference TRBV5-1 and TRBJ1-2): KAGVTQTPRYLIKTRGQQVTLSCSPISGHRSVSWYQQTPGQGLQFLFEYFSETQRNKGNFPGRFSGRQFSNSRSEMNVSTLELGDSALYLCASSVNRGPYGYTFGSGTRLTVV.

V is TRBV3-1 (or the pseudogene TRBV3-2) and J is TRBJ1-3; unclear D gene. Trimming pared 3 bases from V and 4 bases from J, leaving 4 bases between. CDR3 length: 12 amino acids. Germline CDR1 LGHDT, CDR2 YNNKEL (reference sequence). CDR3 nucleotides: TGTGCCAGCAGCCAGCCCGGAAACACCATATATTTT. The encoded protein is CASSQPGNTIYF.

The chain has TRBV5-1 and TRBJ1-2; 9 positions match TRBD1. The CDR3 is 16 residues long. The ends lost 4 bases at V and 2 bases at J; junction bases unmatched: 9. Germline V gene sequence: CDR1 SGHRS, CDR2 YFSETQ. CDR3: CASSIFGQGTNYGYTF. DNA for the CDR3: TGCGCCAGCAGCATATTCGGACAGGGGACGAACTATGGCTACACCTTC.

This clone was seen more than once but under ten times. The chain couples TRBV9 to TRBJ1-6; D gene ambiguous. Germline CDR1 reads SGDLS; CDR2 reads YYNGEE. The V end was cut by 3 bases, the J end by 9 bases, with 13 bases between. The CDR3 covers 14 residues. Here the CDR3 DNA reads TGTGCCAGCAGCGCCCCCGATCCTGGTTCACCCCTCCACTTT. It translates to CASSAPDPGSPLHF.

This chain links TRBV9 with TRBJ2-7; D is perhaps TRBD1 (6 bases). The CDR3 covers 14 residues. The V and J ends lost 0 bases and 5 bases respectively, with 12 bases between them. From germline, CDR1 is SGDLS and CDR2 YYNGEE. The CDR3 loop is CASSVGGQSNEQYF. The CDR3, as DNA: TGTGCCAGCAGCGTAGGGGGGCAGTCTAACGAGCAGTACTTC.

The rearrangement joins TRBV19 to TRBJ1-2; weak D call: TRBD1 (6 bases). This CDR3 is 16 amino acids long. Per germline, CDR1 LNHDA and CDR2 SQIVND (reference sequence). The V and J ends lost 3 bases and 3 bases respectively, with 17 bases between them. The CDR3 DNA reads TGTGCCAGTAGTATCGGTTGGAACAGGGTGGACTATGGCTACACCTTC. Translation: CASSIGWNRVDYGYTF.

This clone appeared once. The CDR3 DNA sequence: TGTGCCAGCAGACCCAGCGGGGGGGCCTATTCAGATACGCAGTATTTT. It codes for CASRPSGGAYSDTQYF. This rearrangement joins TRBV5-4 to TRBJ2-3; 10 bases are a match to TRBD2. Germline-derived CDR1 and CDR2 are SGHNT and YYREEE (reference sequence). The CDR3 runs 16 residues. J was trimmed by 4 bases and V by 5 bases; bases with no gene match: 10.

This sequence joins TRBV9 and TRBJ2-5, with TRBD2 identical over 11 bases. CDR1 and CDR2 (germline): SGDLS, YYNGEE. This CDR3 comprises 16 residues. With V trimmed by 3 bases and J by 7 bases, 11 bases remained unmatched. CDR3 amino acids: CASSGTGTSGIGTQYF. The DNA for the CDR3 is TGTGCCAGCAGCGGCACCGGGACTAGCGGTATAGGGACCCAGTACTTC.

This clone came up a few times. The chain recombines TRBV7-3 with TRBJ2-1; the match to TRBD1 covers 8 bases. CDR3 length equals 15 residues. Germline V gene sequence: CDR1 SGHTA, CDR2 FQGTGA. J lost 7 bases, V lost 4 bases, and 9 bases had no gene match. This CDR3 reads CASSSTGGQGNEQFF. The CDR3 region has the DNA TGTGCCAGCAGCTCCACAGGGGGGCAAGGTAATGAGCAGTTCTTC.

The chain is built from TRBV29-1 and TRBJ2-7, with 8 bases identical to TRBD1. With 3 bases clipped from V and 3 bases from J, the junction kept 10 bases outside the gene matches. The CDR3 has 15 residues. From germline, CDR1 is SQVTM and CDR2 ANQGSEA. The CDR3 DNA is TGCAGCGTTGAGAATATAAGGACAGGGCACTACGAGCAGTACTTC. Protein: CSVENIRTGHYEQYF.

Only a few counts were recorded for this clone. The chain employs TRBV6-2 or TRBV6-3 and TRBJ2-3; 9 positions agree with TRBD2. With 2 bases clipped from V and 3 bases from J, the junction kept 9 bases outside the gene matches. The CDR3 length is 17 residues. The germline V gene has CDR1 MNHEY and CDR2 SVGEGT. CDR3 amino acids: CASSYGGRALRTDTQYF. CDR3 in DNA: TGTGCCAGCAGTTACGGCGGGAGGGCATTAAGGACAGATACGCAGTATTTT.

This clone was seen more than once but under ten times. The CDR3 here is CASSFFGISEAFF. CDR3 sequence (DNA): TGCGCCAGCAGCTTTTTCGGGATCTCTGAAGCTTTCTTT. This chain links TRBV5-1 with TRBJ1-1, with no clear D. V shed 2 bases and J shed 6 bases, with 11 bases lying between them. Germline V gene sequence: CDR1 SGHRS, CDR2 YFSETQ. This CDR3 region has 13 residues.

For the CDR3, the DNA is TGTGCCAGCAGTTATGCTGGGGCCAACGTCCTGACTTTC. Translation: CASSYAGANVLTF. The chain employs TRBV6-2 or TRBV6-3 and TRBJ2-6; no reliable D call. The germline V and J ends were trimmed by 3 bases and 2 bases, with 2 bases remaining between them. The length of the CDR3 is 13 residues. Germline V gene sequence: CDR1 MNHEY, CDR2 SVGEGT.

V is TRBV7-3 and J is TRBJ2-1, with 9 bases that match TRBD2. Germline V lookup: CDR1 SGHTA, CDR2 FQGTGA. Trimming cost V 3 bases and J 9 bases; bases outside gene matches: 12. The CDR3 runs 16 residues. The CDR3 DNA sequence: TGTGCCAGCAGCTTCCAAGGGGGTAGCGGGAGCGGTGAGCAGTTCTTC. It specifies CASSFQGGSGSGEQFF.

The rearrangement joins TRBV11-2 to TRBJ2-3, with 7 bases lining up with TRBD2. This CDR3 contains 12 residues. V dropped 5 bases and J dropped 13; count of bases not matched to a gene: 9. Germline CDR1 SGHAT, CDR2 FQNNGV. For the CDR3, the DNA is TGTGCCAGCAGCAGAGGGAGGGGCCGCAAGTATTTT. It translates to CASSRGRGRKYF.

The V call is TRBV6-1, the J call TRBJ1-4; no reliable D call. The CDR3 length is 16 residues. CDR1 and CDR2 (germline): MNHNS, SASEGT. The V end was cut by 4 bases, the J end by 7 bases, with 19 bases between. CDR3 in amino acids: CASSASVAAPSEKLFF. The CDR3 nucleotides are TGTGCCAGCAGTGCTTCAGTGGCAGCCCCCAGTGAAAAACTGTTTTTT.